The present TCR beta chain was sequenced within a study of CD8+CD57+ T cells in acquired aplastic anemia. Study details: The DNA of sorted CD4+ and CD8+ cells averaged around 3.2 ug.

In patients chosen for sequencing, flow cytometry had shown CD8+CD57+ cell expansion. All patients had severe acquired aplastic anemia. Each patient gave a blood sample that was collected before any therapy had been received. Genomic DNA, serving as template, underwent TCR beta VDJ and CDR3 profiling. TCRdb ran MiXCR on the reads and lists one entry per CDR3 protein. The table shows a few hundred thousand distinct CDR3 sequences, with around a third occurring only once. This CDR3 is 14 amino acids long. V lost 7 bases to trimming and J lost 1 base, with 11 bases between them. Germline CDR1 is SNHLY and CDR2 is FYNNEI.

Sequencing input: sorted CD4+, CD8+, or CD8+CD57+ T cells (not recorded which) from PBMCs. The genes are TRBV2 and TRBJ2-4, with D hard to call. This receptor was obtained from a human donor with aplastic anemia. The CDR3 region is CASNPVVAKNIQYF. CDR3 in DNA: TGTGCCAGCAACCCAGTTGTGGCCAAAAACATTCAGTACTTC.